These T cell receptor beta chains were read from a single sample in a study of CD8 T cells in Susac syndrome. TCRdb re-derived calls from the immunoSEQ multiplex PCR reads in MiXCR, one entry per CDR3 protein. Here the sample spans some 100,000 distinct CDR3 sequences, around 93% being singletons. The source material was CD8+ T cells from PBMCs. Receptors originate from a human donor in good health. Both conserved end residues are part of each CDR3. D genes are given only for firm matches. The listing skips clone size in some rows; elsewhere it reads once, few, many or a size class.

D gene | J gene | clone size | V gene | CDR3 DNA | CDR3 protein
NA | TRBJ1-1 | NA | TRBV20-1 | TGCAGTGCTCGCCGGGCGGGTCCGAACACTGAAGCTTTCTTT | CSARRAGPNTEAFF
NA | TRBJ2-2 | NA | TRBV13 | TGTGCCAGCAGCAAGGAAGAGAACACCGGGGAGCTGTTTTTT | CASSKEENTGELFF
NA | TRBJ1-2 | NA | TRBV30 | TGTGCCTGGAGTAGCCGTGAGTTCAACTATGGCTACACCTTC | CAWSSREFNYGYTF
NA | TRBJ1-1 | NA | TRBV29-1 | TGCAGCGTCTTGATGGGACAACCGAACACTGAAGCTTTCTTT | CSVLMGQPNTEAFF
TRBD2 | TRBJ2-1 | NA | TRBV12-3/TRBV12-4 | TGTGCCAGCAGTCCCGGGACTAGCGGCGTTTACAATGAGCAGTTCTTC | CASSPGTSGVYNEQFF
NA | TRBJ2-7 | NA | TRBV5-4 | TGTGCCAGCAGCCCGAGCGACTATCCTTACGAGCAGTACTTC | CASSPSDYPYEQYF
NA | TRBJ1-2 | NA | TRBV6-1 | TGTGCCAGCAGCACCCCCGTCGGGGGGGGCGCCGAGCGGGAAAGTAACTATGGCTACACCTTC | CASSTPVGGGAERESNYGYTF
NA | TRBJ2-2 | NA | TRBV4-3 | TGCGCCAGCAGCCAAGATAACAGAGCCTCCACCGGGGAGCTGTTTTTT | CASSQDNRASTGELFF
NA | TRBJ2-7 | NA | TRBV4-1 | TGCGCCACCCGAGGGGATCGCTACGAGCAGTACTTC | CATRGDRYEQYF
NA | TRBJ1-2 | NA | TRBV25-1 | TGTGCCAGCCTGGGACTCTTTGGCTACACCTTC | CASLGLFGYTF
TRBD2 | TRBJ2-1 | NA | TRBV20-1 | TGCAGTGCTAGTGGCGGACTAGCGGGGGGGAGCTCCTACAATGAGCAGTTCTTC | CSASGGLAGGSSYNEQFF
NA | TRBJ1-5 | NA | TRBV19 | TGTGCCAGTAGTATAGGAAATCAGCCCCAGCATTTT | CASSIGNQPQHF
TRBD2 | TRBJ2-3 | NA | TRBV6-2/TRBV6-3 | TGTGCCAGCAGTTCTAGCGGGGACCGACATACGCAGTATTTT | CASSSSGDRHTQYF
TRBD2 | TRBJ2-1 | NA | TRBV11-2 | TGTGCCAGCAGCTTAAGTGAGCGGGGGGGCAAGTTCTTC | CASSLSERGGKFF
TRBD2 | TRBJ2-1 | NA | TRBV10-3 | TGTGCCATCAGTGAGCTCAGTAGCGGGAGAAATGAGCAGTTCTTC | CAISELSSGRNEQFF
NA | TRBJ2-1 | NA | TRBV6-1 | TGTGCCAGCAGTGCGGGTCTAAAGGCGAATGAGCAGTTCTTC | CASSAGLKANEQFF
TRBD2 | TRBJ2-1 | NA | TRBV5-1 | TGCGCCAGCAGCTTGGTCGAGCGGGGCCACAATGAGCAGTTCTTC | CASSLVERGHNEQFF
NA | TRBJ1-2 | NA | TRBV6-2/TRBV6-3 | TGTGCCAGCAGTTACCCCCGGAGTTCTCAGCTCTATGGCTACACCTTC | CASSYPRSSQLYGYTF
NA | TRBJ1-1 | NA | TRBV20-1 | TGCAGTGCTCTAGTTTCTGGGGGCACTGAAGCTTTCTTT | CSALVSGGTEAFF
NA | TRBJ1-3 | NA | TRBV28 | TGTGCCAGCAGTTTATCCGGCAAGAGTCAGATCGCCTCTGGAAACACCATATATTTT | CASSLSGKSQIASGNTIYF
NA | TRBJ2-5 | few | TRBV7-9 | TGTGCCAGCAGCTTAGTTGAGGAGACCCAGTACTTC | CASSLVEETQYF
NA | TRBJ1-3 | NA | TRBV12-3/TRBV12-4 | TGTGCCAGCAGTTTCGAATTGTACTCTGGAAACACCATATATTTT | CASSFELYSGNTIYF
NA | TRBJ2-6 | NA | TRBV27 | TGTGCCAGCAGTTTACGCGGATTAGTTTATACTGGGGCCAACGTCCTGACTTTC | CASSLRGLVYTGANVLTF
NA | TRBJ1-1 | NA | TRBV9 | TGTGCCAGCAGCGTAGCCCCGAACACTGAAGCTTTCTTT | CASSVAPNTEAFF
NA | TRBJ2-2 | NA | TRBV4-1 | TGCGCCAGCAGCCAAGTCCGGGTGGACAGGAACACCGGGGAGCTGTTTTTT | CASSQVRVDRNTGELFF
NA | TRBJ1-3 | NA | TRBV19 | TGTGCCAGTACGGGGGCCCGAACCACCTCTGGAAACACCATATATTTT | CASTGARTTSGNTIYF
NA | TRBJ1-1 | NA | TRBV12-3/TRBV12-4 | TGTGCCAGCAGTTTCGGGCTTAATGAAGCTTTCTTT | CASSFGLNEAFF
TRBD1 | TRBJ2-1 | NA | TRBV6-5 | TGTGCCAGCAGTTCCGGGACAGGGTTCTACAATGAGCAGTTCTTC | CASSSGTGFYNEQFF
NA | TRBJ2-7 | NA | TRBV28 | TGTGCCAGCAGTCCCAAAACCTACGAGCAGTACTTC | CASSPKTYEQYF
NA | TRBJ2-1 | NA | TRBV5-1 | TGCGCCAGCAGCTTGGCCCTGACTACCTACAATGAGCAGTTCTTC | CASSLALTTYNEQFF